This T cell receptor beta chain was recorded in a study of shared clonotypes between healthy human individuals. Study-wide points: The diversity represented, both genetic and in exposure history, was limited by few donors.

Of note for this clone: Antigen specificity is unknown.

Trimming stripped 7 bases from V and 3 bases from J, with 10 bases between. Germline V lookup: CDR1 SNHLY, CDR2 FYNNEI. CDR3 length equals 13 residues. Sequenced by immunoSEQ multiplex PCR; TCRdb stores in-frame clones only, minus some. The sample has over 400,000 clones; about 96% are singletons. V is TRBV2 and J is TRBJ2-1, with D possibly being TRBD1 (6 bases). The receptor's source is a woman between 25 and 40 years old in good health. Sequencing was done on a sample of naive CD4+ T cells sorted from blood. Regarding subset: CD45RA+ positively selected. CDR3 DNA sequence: TGTGCCAGCAAAGGGGGATTCTACAATGAGCAGTTCTTC. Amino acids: CASKGGFYNEQFF. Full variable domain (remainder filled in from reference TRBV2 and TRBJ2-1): EPEVTQTPSHQVTQMGQEVILRCVPISNHLYFYWYRQILGQKVEFLVSFYNNEISEKSEIFDDQFSVERPDGSNFTLKIRSTKLEDSAMYFCASKGGFYNEQFFGPGTRLTVL.